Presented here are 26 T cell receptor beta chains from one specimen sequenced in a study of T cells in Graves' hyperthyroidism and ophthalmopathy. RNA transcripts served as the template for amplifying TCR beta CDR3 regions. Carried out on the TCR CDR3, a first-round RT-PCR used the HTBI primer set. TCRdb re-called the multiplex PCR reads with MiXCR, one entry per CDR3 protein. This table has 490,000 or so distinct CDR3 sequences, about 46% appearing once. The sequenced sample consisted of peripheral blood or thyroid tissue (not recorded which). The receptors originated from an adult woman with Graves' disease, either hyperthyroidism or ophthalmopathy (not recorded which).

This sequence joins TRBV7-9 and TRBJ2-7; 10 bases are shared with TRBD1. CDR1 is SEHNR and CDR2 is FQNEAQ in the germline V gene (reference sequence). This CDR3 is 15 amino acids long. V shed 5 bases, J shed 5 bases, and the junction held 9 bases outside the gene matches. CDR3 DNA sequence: TGTGCCAGCAGCCACGACAGGGGGCGCGGGGACGAGCAGTACTTC. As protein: CASSHDRGRGDEQYF.

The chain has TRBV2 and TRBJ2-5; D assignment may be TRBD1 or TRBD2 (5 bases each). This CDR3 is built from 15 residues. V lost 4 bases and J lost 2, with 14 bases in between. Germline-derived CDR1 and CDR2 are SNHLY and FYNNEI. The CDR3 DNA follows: TGTGCCAGCAGTGTTTCAGGGACCCCACAAGAGACCCAGTACTTC. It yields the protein CASSVSGTPQETQYF.

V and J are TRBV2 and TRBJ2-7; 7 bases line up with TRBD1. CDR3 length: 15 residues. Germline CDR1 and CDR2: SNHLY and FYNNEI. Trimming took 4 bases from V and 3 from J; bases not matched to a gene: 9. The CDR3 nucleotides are TGTGCCAGCAGTGGATTGGGACAGCAGTACTACGAGCAGTACTTC. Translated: CASSGLGQQYYEQYF. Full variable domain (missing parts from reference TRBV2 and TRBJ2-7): EPEVTQTPSHQVTQMGQEVILRCVPISNHLYFYWYRQILGQKVEFLVSFYNNEISEKSEIFDDQFSVERPDGSNFTLKIRSTKLEDSAMYFCASSGLGQQYYEQYFGPGTRLTVT.

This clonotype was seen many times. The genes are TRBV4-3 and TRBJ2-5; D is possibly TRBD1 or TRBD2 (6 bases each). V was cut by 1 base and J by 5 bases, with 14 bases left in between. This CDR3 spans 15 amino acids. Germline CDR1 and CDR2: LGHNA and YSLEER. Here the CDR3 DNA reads TGCGCCAGCAGCCAAGGAGGGGGGAGAGGGGAGACCCAGTACTTC. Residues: CASSQGGGRGETQYF.

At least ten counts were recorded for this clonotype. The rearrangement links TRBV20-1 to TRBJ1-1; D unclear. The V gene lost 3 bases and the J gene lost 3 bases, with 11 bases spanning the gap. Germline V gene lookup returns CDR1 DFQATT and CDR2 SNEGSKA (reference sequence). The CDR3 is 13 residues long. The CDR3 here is CSARTDGYTEAFF. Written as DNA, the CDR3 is TGCAGTGCTAGGACCGACGGGTACACTGAAGCTTTCTTT.

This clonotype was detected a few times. In DNA form, the CDR3 reads TGCAGCGTTGTGACACGGGACACCGGGGAGCTGTTTTTT. Translated: CSVVTRDTGELFF. This chain connects TRBV29-1 to TRBJ2-2; no clear D gene. Trimming took 4 bases from V and 3 from J, leaving 9 bases between them. CDR1 SQVTM and CDR2 ANQGSEA come from the germline V gene. CDR3 length equals 13 residues.

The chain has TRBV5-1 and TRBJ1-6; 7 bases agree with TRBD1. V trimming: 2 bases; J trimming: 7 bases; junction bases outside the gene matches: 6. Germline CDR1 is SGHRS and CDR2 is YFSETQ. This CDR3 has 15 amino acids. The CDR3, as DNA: TGCGCCAGCAGCTTCTCGCGGACAGGCAATTCACCCCTCCACTTT. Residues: CASSFSRTGNSPLHF.

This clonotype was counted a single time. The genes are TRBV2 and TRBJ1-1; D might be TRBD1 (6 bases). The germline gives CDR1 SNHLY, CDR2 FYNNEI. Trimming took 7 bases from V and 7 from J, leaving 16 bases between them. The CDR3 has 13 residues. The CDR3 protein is CASTAPDSIEAFF. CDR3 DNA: TGTGCCAGCACCGCCCCGGACAGCATTGAAGCTTTCTTT.

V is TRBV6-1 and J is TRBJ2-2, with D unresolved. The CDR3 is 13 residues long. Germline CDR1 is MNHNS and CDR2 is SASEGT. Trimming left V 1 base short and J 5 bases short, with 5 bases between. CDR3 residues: CASSEVATGELFF. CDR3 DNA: TGTGCCAGCAGTGAAGTGGCGACCGGGGAGCTGTTTTTT.

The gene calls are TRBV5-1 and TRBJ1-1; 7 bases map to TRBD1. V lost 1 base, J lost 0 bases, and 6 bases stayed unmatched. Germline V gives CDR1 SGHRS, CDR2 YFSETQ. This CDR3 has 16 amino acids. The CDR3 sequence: CASSLRQGGVNTEAFF. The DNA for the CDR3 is TGCGCCAGCAGCTTGCGACAGGGTGGAGTGAACACTGAAGCTTTCTTT.

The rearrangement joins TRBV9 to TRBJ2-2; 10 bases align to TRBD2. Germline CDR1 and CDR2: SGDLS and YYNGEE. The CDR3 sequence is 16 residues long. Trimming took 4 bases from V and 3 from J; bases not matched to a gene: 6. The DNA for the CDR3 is TGTGCCAGCAGCTATCCCGGGACTAGCGACACCGGGGAGCTGTTTTTT. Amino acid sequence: CASSYPGTSDTGELFF. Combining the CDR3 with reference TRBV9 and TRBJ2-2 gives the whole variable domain DSGVTQTPKHLITATGQRVTLRCSPRSGDLSVYWYQQSLDQGLQFLIQYYNGEERAKGNILERFSAQQFPDLHSELNLSSLELGDSALYFCASSYPGTSDTGELFFGEGSRLTVL.

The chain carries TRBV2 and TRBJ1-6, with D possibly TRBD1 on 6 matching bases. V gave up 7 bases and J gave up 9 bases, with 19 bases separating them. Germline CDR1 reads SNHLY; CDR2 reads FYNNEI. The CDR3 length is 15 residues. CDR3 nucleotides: TGTGCCAGCAACAGGGAGGGAGGATTCGGTTCACCCCTCCACTTT. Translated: CASNREGGFGSPLHF.

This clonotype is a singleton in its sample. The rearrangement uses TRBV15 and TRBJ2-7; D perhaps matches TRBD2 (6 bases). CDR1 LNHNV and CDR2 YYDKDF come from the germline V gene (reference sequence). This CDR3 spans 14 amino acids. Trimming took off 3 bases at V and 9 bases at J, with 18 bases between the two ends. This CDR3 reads CATSSLREGLGQYF. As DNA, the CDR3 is TGTGCCACCAGCAGCCTAAGAGAGGGACTGGGGCAGTACTTC. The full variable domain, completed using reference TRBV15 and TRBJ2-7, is DAMVIQNPRYQVTQFGKPVTLSCSQTLNHNVMYWYQQKSSQAPKLLFHYYDKDFNNEADTPDNFQSRRPNTSFCFLDIRSPGLGDTAMYLCATSSLREGLGQYFGPGTRLTVT.

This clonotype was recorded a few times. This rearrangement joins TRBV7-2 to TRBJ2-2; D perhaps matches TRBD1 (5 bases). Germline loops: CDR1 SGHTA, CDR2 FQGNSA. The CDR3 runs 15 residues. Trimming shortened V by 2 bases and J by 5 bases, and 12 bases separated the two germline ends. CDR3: CASSLSRAGTGELFF. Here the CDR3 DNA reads TGTGCCAGCAGCTTAAGCAGGGCCGGGACCGGGGAGCTGTTTTTT. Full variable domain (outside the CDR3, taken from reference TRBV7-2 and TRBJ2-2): GAGVSQSPSNKVTEKGKDVELRCDPISGHTALYWYRQSLGQGLEFLIYFQGNSAPDKSGLPSDRFSAERTGGSVSTLTIQRTQQEDSAVYLCASSLSRAGTGELFFGEGSRLTVL.

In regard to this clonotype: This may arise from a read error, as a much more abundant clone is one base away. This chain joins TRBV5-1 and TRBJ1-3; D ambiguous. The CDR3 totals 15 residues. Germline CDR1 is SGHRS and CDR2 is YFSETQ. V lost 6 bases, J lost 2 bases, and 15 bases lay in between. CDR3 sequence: CASISTQLAGNTIYF. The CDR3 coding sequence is TGCGCCAGCATCTCGACCCAATTGGCTGGAAACACCATATATTTT.

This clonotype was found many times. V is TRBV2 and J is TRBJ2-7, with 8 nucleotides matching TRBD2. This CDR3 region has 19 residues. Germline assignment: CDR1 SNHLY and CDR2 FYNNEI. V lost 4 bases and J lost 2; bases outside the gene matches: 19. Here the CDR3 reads CASSGRRLALPGGAYEQYF. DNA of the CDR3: TGTGCCAGCAGTGGTAGAAGACTAGCGCTTCCCGGGGGGGCCTACGAGCAGTACTTC.

The CDR3 here is CASSPVIRLETQYF. DNA for the CDR3: TGTGCCAGCAGCCCAGTGATTAGGTTGGAGACCCAGTACTTC. The genes are TRBV6-1 and TRBJ2-5, with D unclear. The CDR3 loop spans 14 amino acids. Germline-derived CDR1 and CDR2 are MNHNS and SASEGT. Trimming removed 6 bases at V and 5 bases at J, with 16 bases between.

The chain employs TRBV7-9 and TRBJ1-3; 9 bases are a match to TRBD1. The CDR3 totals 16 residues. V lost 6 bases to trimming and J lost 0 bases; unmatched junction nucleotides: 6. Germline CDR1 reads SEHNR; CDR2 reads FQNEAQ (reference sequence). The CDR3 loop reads CASSEDRGSSGNTIYF. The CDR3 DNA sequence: TGTGCCAGCAGTGAGGACAGGGGATCCTCTGGAAACACCATATATTTT. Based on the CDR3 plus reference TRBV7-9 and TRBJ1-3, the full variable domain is DTGVSQNPRHKITKRGQNVTFRCDPISEHNRLYWYRQTLGQGPEFLTYFQNEAQLEKSRLLSDRFSAERPKGSFSTLEIQRTEQGDSAMYLCASSEDRGSSGNTIYFGEGSWLTVV.

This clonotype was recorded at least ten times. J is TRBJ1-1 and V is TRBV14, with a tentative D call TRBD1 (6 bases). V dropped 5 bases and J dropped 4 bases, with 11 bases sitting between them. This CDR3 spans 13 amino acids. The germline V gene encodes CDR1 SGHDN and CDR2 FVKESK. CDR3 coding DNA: TGTGCCAGCAGCATTCAGGGGAGCACTGAAGCTTTCTTT. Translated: CASSIQGSTEAFF.

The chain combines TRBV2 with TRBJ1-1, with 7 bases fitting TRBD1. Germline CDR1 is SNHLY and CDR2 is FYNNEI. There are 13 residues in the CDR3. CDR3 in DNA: TGTGCTAGTAGGGGGCGTTTGAACACTGAAGCTTTCTTT. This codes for CASRGRLNTEAFF.

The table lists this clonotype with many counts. CDR3 region: CASSQDRDYDYGYTF. CDR3 nucleotides: TGTGCCAGCAGCCAAGATAGGGACTATGACTATGGCTACACCTTC. The rearrangement uses TRBV4-2 and TRBJ1-2; tentative D call: TRBD1 (5 bases). This CDR3 is 15 amino acids long. The germline V gene encodes CDR1 LGHNA and CDR2 YNFKEQ. V lost 0 bases and J lost 3, with 11 bases in between.

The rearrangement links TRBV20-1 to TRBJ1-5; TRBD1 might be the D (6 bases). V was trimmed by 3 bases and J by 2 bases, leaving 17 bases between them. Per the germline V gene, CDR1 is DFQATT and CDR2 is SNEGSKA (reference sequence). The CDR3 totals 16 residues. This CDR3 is CSASRGGGEGNQPQHF. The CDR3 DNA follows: TGCAGTGCTAGTAGGGGGGGGGGCGAGGGCAATCAGCCCCAGCATTTT.

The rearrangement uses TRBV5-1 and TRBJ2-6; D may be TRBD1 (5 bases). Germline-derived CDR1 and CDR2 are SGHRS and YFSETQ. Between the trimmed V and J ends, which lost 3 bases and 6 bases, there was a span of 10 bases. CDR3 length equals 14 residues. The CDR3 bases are TGCGCCAGCAGCTCGGTCGGACAGGCCAACGTCCTGACTTTC. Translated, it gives CASSSVGQANVLTF.

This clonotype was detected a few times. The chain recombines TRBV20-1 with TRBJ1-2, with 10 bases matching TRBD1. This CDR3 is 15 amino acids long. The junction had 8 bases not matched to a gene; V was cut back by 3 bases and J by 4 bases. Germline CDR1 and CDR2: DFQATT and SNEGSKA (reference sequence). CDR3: CSARAGTGAIYGYTF. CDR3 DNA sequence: TGCAGTGCTAGGGCAGGGACAGGGGCAATCTATGGCTACACCTTC.

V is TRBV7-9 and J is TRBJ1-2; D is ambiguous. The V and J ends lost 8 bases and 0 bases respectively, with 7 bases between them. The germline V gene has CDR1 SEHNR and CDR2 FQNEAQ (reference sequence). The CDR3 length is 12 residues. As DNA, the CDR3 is TGTGCCAGCGGGGAGCCTAACTATGGCTACACCTTC. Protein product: CASGEPNYGYTF.

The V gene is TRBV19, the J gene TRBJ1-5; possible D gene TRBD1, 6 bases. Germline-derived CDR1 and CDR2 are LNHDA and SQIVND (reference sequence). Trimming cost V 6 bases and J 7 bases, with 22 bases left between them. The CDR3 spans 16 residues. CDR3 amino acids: CASRPVPGTTLQPQHF. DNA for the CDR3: TGTGCCAGTAGGCCCGTCCCCGGGACAACGCTCCAGCCCCAGCATTTT.